These 20 T cell receptor beta chains originate from one sample sequenced in a study of somatic mutations in cytotoxic T cells in rheumatoid arthritis. Profiling relied on immunoSEQ multiplex PCR, and the TCRdb table lists in-frame clones only, not all of them. Of 25,000 to 30,000 clones in the sample, roughly 74% are singletons; the top ten hold roughly a tenth. What was sequenced was CD8+ T cells sorted from blood. The receptors were gathered from a woman aged 18-35 years in good health.

This chain joins TRBV7-9 and TRBJ1-2; D remains ambiguous. Germline V lookup: CDR1 SEHNR, CDR2 FQNEAQ (reference sequence). V lost 2 bases and J 8 bases, leaving 6 bases between the germline ends. The CDR3 extends over 11 amino acids. CDR3 sequence reads: CASSLSGGYTF. CDR3 nucleotides: TGTGCCAGCAGCTTAAGTGGGGGCTACACCTTC. The whole variable domain, remainder taken from reference TRBV7-9 and TRBJ1-2, is DTGVSQNPRHKITKRGQNVTFRCDPISEHNRLYWYRQTLGQGPEFLTYFQNEAQLEKSRLLSDRFSAERPKGSFSTLEIQRTEQGDSAMYLCASSLSGGYTFGSGTRLTVV.

The chain recombines TRBV2 with TRBJ1-6, with 8 bases identical to TRBD1. Unmatched junction bases numbered 7, after V lost 8 bases and J lost 7 bases. Germline values: CDR1 SNHLY, CDR2 FYNNEI. This CDR3 has 14 residues. The CDR3 region is CASGVGQGNSPLHF. Here the CDR3 DNA reads TGTGCCAGCGGGGTCGGACAGGGAAATTCACCCCTCCACTTT.

The chain links TRBV4-2 to TRBJ2-7, with D possibly matching TRBD2 (5 bases). This CDR3 has 13 amino acids. From germline, CDR1 is LGHNA and CDR2 YNFKEQ. Trimming pared 0 bases from V and 7 bases from J, leaving 10 bases between. DNA of the CDR3: TGTGCCAGCAGCCAAGAGCCCTGGGAGGAGCAGTACTTC. This translates into CASSQEPWEEQYF.

This clone was seen only a few times. The genes are TRBV27 and TRBJ2-1, with TRBD2 matching 7 bases. The V gene end was trimmed by 5 bases and the J gene end by 3 bases; junction bases not matched to a gene: 4. Per germline, CDR1 MNHEY and CDR2 SMNVEV (reference sequence). This CDR3 region has 14 residues. The DNA of the CDR3 is TGTGCCAGCAGTCCGCGGGACTACTACAATGAGCAGTTCTTC. This translates into CASSPRDYYNEQFF.

The chain recombines TRBV11-2 with TRBJ1-1, with D perhaps TRBD1 (5 bases). Germline V gene lookup returns CDR1 SGHAT and CDR2 FQNNGV. The CDR3 runs to 15 residues. The V end lost 1 base, the J end lost 4 bases, and 13 bases lay between the germline ends. In DNA form, the CDR3 reads TGTGCCAGCAGCTTAGGGACGGGGCTGGGCACTGAAGCTTTCTTT. Its translation: CASSLGTGLGTEAFF.

V and J are TRBV9 and TRBJ2-3; 7 bases fit TRBD2. The trim removed 0 bases at V and 1 base at J, leaving 5 bases unmatched. This CDR3 is built from 16 residues. From germline, CDR1 is SGDLS and CDR2 YYNGEE. Here the CDR3 reads CASSVESGRGTDTQYF. CDR3 nucleotide sequence: TGTGCCAGCAGCGTAGAATCGGGGAGGGGCACAGATACGCAGTATTTT. The whole variable domain, filled in from reference TRBV9 and TRBJ2-3, reads DSGVTQTPKHLITATGQRVTLRCSPRSGDLSVYWYQQSLDQGLQFLIQYYNGEERAKGNILERFSAQQFPDLHSELNLSSLELGDSALYFCASSVESGRGTDTQYFGPGTRLTVL.

This clone was seen a handful of times. The gene calls are TRBV14 and TRBJ2-1; D uncertain. Germline V lookup: CDR1 SGHDN, CDR2 FVKESK. The CDR3 consists of 11 residues. Trimming pared 5 bases from V and 8 bases from J, leaving 7 bases between. CDR3: CASSSTYEQFF. For the CDR3, the DNA is TGTGCCAGCAGCTCGACCTATGAGCAGTTCTTC.

V and J are TRBV6-5 and TRBJ2-7, with TRBD2 matching over 8 bases. Germline V gives CDR1 MNHEY, CDR2 SVGAGI. The CDR3 has 14 amino acids. The junction had 12 bases not matched to a gene; V was cut back by 8 bases and J by 6 bases. Here the CDR3 DNA reads TGTGCCAGCGGTACGAGCGGGAGATATGGCGAGCAGTACTTC. This encodes CASGTSGRYGEQYF.

V and J are TRBV27 and TRBJ2-7, with D uncertain. Germline CDR1 reads MNHEY; CDR2 reads SMNVEV (reference sequence). With 8 bases removed from V and 3 bases from J, the gap between germline ends came to 11 bases. CDR3 size: 12 residues. The CDR3 coding sequence is TGTGCCAGCGGGTCGACGGTCTACGAGCAGTACTTC. Translated, it gives CASGSTVYEQYF.

This chain uses TRBV28 with TRBJ2-4; 7 positions agree with TRBD1. The germline gives CDR1 MDHEN, CDR2 SYDVKM. This CDR3 has 13 amino acids. V lost 10 bases, J lost 8 bases, and 11 bases stayed unmatched. This chain's CDR3 is CATETGLNDIQYF. CDR3 in DNA: TGTGCCACAGAGACAGGGTTGAATGACATTCAGTACTTC.

The rearrangement joins TRBV6-5 to TRBJ2-1; TRBD1 is a possible D gene (6 bases). CDR1 MNHEY and CDR2 SVGAGI come from the germline V gene. V was shortened by 0 bases and J by 4 bases, with 10 bases between the two germline ends. The CDR3 covers 15 residues. The CDR3 DNA is TGTGCCAGCAGTTACTCGGGGGCAGCATACAATGAGCAGTTCTTC. Translation: CASSYSGAAYNEQFF.

The chain joins TRBV5-6 to TRBJ2-7; TRBD2 might be the D (5 bases). CDR1 is SGHDT, CDR2 YYEEEE, per germline. Trimming took off 0 bases at V and 1 base at J, with 8 bases between the two ends. The CDR3 loop spans 14 amino acids. DNA of the CDR3: TGTGCCAGCAGCTTGGGCTCGGGGTCCTACGAGCAGTACTTC. Translating it yields CASSLGSGSYEQYF.

The chain uses TRBV9 and TRBJ2-3; D unclear. In germline, CDR1 is SGDLS, CDR2 YYNGEE. V gave up 4 bases and J gave up 5 bases, with 11 bases separating them. The CDR3 loop spans 13 amino acids. The CDR3 loop reads CASSYSALDTQYF. The CDR3 region has the DNA TGTGCCAGCAGCTACTCTGCTTTAGATACGCAGTATTTT.

The CDR3 coding sequence is TGTGCCAGCAGCGTAGGAGGGGGGGTTAATGAAAAACTGTTTTTT. It translates to CASSVGGGVNEKLFF. The chain uses TRBV9 and TRBJ1-4; D might be TRBD1 (6 bases). This CDR3 region has 15 residues. Germline V lookup: CDR1 SGDLS, CDR2 YYNGEE. Trimming stripped 0 bases from V and 4 bases from J, with 10 bases between.

The rearrangement uses TRBV19 and TRBJ1-5; 9 positions agree with TRBD1. Trimming removed 5 bases from V and 0 bases from J; junction bases left unmatched: 17. Germline loops: CDR1 LNHDA, CDR2 SQIVND (reference sequence). The CDR3 covers 20 residues. The CDR3 reads CASSHTWPGQGSYSNQPQHF. DNA of the CDR3: TGTGCCAGTAGTCATACCTGGCCGGGACAGGGTAGTTATAGCAATCAGCCCCAGCATTTT.

The CDR3 DNA reads TGCGCCAGCAGCCATAGCGTTGAGCAGTTCTTC. Translated: CASSHSVEQFF. The chain links TRBV4-1 to TRBJ2-1, with D possibly being TRBD2 (5 bases). Germline lookup yields CDR1 MGHRA and CDR2 YSYEKL. The CDR3 has 11 residues. The V end lost 3 bases, the J end lost 9 bases, and 6 bases lay between the germline ends.

The chain couples TRBV7-6 to TRBJ2-3, with TRBD2 identical over 11 bases. The CDR3 contains 14 residues. Germline lookup yields CDR1 SGHVS and CDR2 FNYEAQ. The V gene end was trimmed by 6 bases and the J gene end by 3 bases; junction bases not matched to a gene: 2. CDR3 sequence: CASSSSGGTDTQYF. In DNA, the CDR3 is TGTGCCAGCAGTTCTAGCGGGGGGACAGATACGCAGTATTTT.

This clone was seen once. The chain employs TRBV15 and TRBJ1-1, with a weak D call TRBD1 (5 bases). Per germline, CDR1 LNHNV and CDR2 YYDKDF (reference sequence). There are 13 residues in the CDR3. V was shortened by 8 bases and J by 4 bases, with 14 bases between the two germline ends. This CDR3 is CATGMGGGTEAFF. CDR3 DNA sequence: TGTGCCACCGGCATGGGGGGGGGCACTGAAGCTTTCTTT.

Here the CDR3 reads CATSRVGSTDTQYF. The DNA for the CDR3 is TGTGCCACCAGCAGAGTTGGCAGCACAGATACGCAGTATTTT. The rearrangement links TRBV15 to TRBJ2-3; D remains ambiguous. The length of the CDR3 is 14 residues. Germline-derived CDR1 and CDR2 are LNHNV and YYDKDF (reference sequence). V shed 1 base and J shed 0 bases, with 5 bases lying between them. Together with reference TRBV15 and TRBJ2-3, the CDR3 gives the full variable domain: DAMVIQNPRYQVTQFGKPVTLSCSQTLNHNVMYWYQQKSSQAPKLLFHYYDKDFNNEADTPDNFQSRRPNTSFCFLDIRSPGLGDTAMYLCATSRVGSTDTQYFGPGTRLTVL.

This CDR3 is CASSFGAEKLFF. DNA of the CDR3: TGTGCCAGCAGCTTCGGGGCTGAAAAACTGTTTTTT. The chain carries TRBV7-9 and TRBJ1-4; D is possibly TRBD1 (5 bases). This CDR3 has 12 residues. With 3 bases removed from V and 7 bases from J, the gap between germline ends came to 6 bases. The germline V gene encodes CDR1 SEHNR and CDR2 FQNEAQ (reference sequence).